The next 6 T cell receptor beta chains were all read from a single sample in a study of cytomegalovirus exposure and HLA in healthy donors (dated by TCRdb to 2017 to 2019). The library was generated by the immunoSEQ multiplex PCR assay. A mixture of 60 forward primers for TCR Vbeta segments and 13 reverse primers for TCR Jbeta segments was used in the multiplex PCR. This is the immuneACCESS table as TCRdb keeps it, with only in-frame sequences that have V and J called. A part of the clones is gone; compared with another copy, unresolved V genes explain less than half, and the rest is unexplained. Counted in this sample were 150,000 to 200,000 clones; 70% to 80% of them appeared once. The top ten clonotypes cover approximately 4% of the sample. Sequenced: PBMCs. The origin of the receptors is a woman aged 25 to 39 in good health and CMV-seropositive.

The chain recombines TRBV7-2 with TRBJ2-7; TRBD1 aligns across 10 bases. CDR3 length: 16 amino acids. V gave up 2 bases and J gave up 3 bases; unmatched junction bases: 7. From germline, CDR1 is SGHTA and CDR2 FQGNSA. The CDR3 sequence: CASSLRPGQGNYEQYF. The CDR3 bases are TGTGCCAGCAGCTTACGGCCGGGACAGGGGAACTACGAGCAGTACTTC.

V gene TRBV7-9 combines with J gene TRBJ1-5; D possibly corresponds to TRBD1 (5 bases). With 5 bases removed from V and 0 bases from J, the gap between germline ends came to 8 bases. This CDR3 spans 14 amino acids. Germline assignment: CDR1 SEHNR and CDR2 FQNEAQ (reference sequence). The CDR3 protein is CASSPRDSNQPQHF. Written as DNA, the CDR3 is TGTGCCAGCAGCCCCAGGGATAGCAATCAGCCCCAGCATTTT.

Of note for this clone: The same CDR3 can be traced to other DNA sequences in this sample. The chain recombines TRBV6-5 with TRBJ1-5, with 7 bases identical to TRBD1. Looked up from germline, CDR1 is MNHEY and CDR2 is SVGAGI. The CDR3 is 13 amino acids. Trimming at V came to 5 bases and at J to 4 bases, leaving 2 bases not matched to a gene. Here the CDR3 reads CASSRTGNQPQHF. DNA for the CDR3: TGTGCCAGCAGTAGGACAGGAAATCAGCCCCAGCATTTT.

The gene calls are TRBV11-2 and TRBJ2-7; no definite D call. This CDR3 is 13 amino acids long. Germline V gene data show CDR1 as SGHAT and CDR2 as FQNNGV. V lost 3 bases to trimming and J lost 6 bases, with 12 bases between them. CDR3 residues: CASSFQGAVEQYF. In DNA form, the CDR3 reads TGTGCCAGCAGCTTCCAAGGTGCGGTCGAGCAGTACTTC. The entire variable domain, with the rest obtained from reference TRBV11-2 and TRBJ2-7, is as follows: EAGVAQSPRYKIIEKRQSVAFWCNPISGHATLYWYQQILGQGPKLLIQFQNNGVVDDSQLPKDRFSAERLKGVDSTLKIQPAKLEDSAVYLCASSFQGAVEQYFGPGTRLTVT.

This clone showed up just a few times. The CDR3 sequence is CASSEYGGRGGNTIYF. CDR3 DNA: TGTGCCAGCAGTGAATATGGGGGCAGGGGTGGTAACACCATATATTTT. The chain is built from TRBV6-1 and TRBJ1-3; possible D gene TRBD1, 6 bases. The CDR3 is 16 amino acids. Germline CDR1 MNHNS, CDR2 SASEGT. The V and J ends lost 2 bases and 7 bases respectively, with 18 bases between them.

V usage is TRBV14 and J usage is TRBJ1-2; 7 bases fit TRBD1. This CDR3 has 16 residues. Germline V gene sequence: CDR1 SGHDN, CDR2 FVKESK. With 1 base clipped from V and 0 bases from J, the junction kept 5 bases outside the gene matches. The DNA for the CDR3 is TGTGCCAGCAGCCAAGGGACAGGTCTAGCTAACTATGGCTACACCTTC. Translated: CASSQGTGLANYGYTF.